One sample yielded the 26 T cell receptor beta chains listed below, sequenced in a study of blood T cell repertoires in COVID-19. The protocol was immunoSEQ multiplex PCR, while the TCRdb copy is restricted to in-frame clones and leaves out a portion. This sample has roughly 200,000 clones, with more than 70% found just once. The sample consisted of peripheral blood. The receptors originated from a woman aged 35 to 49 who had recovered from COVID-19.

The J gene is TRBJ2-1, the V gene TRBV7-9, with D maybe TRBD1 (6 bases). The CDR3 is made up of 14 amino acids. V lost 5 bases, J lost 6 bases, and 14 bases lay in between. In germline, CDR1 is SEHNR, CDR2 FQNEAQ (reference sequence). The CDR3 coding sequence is TGTGCCAGCAGCACAACGACAGGTTTCAATGAGCAGTTCTTC. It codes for CASSTTTGFNEQFF.

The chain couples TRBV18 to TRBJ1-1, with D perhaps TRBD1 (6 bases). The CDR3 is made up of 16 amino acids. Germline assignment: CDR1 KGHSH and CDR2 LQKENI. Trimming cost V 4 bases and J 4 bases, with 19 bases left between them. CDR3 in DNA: TGTGCCAGCTCACAACAAAGACAGGAGTCGGGCACTGAAGCTTTCTTT. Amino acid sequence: CASSQQRQESGTEAFF.

CDR3 sequence: CASSHGGGQGEKLFF. Written as DNA, the CDR3 is TGTGCCAGCAGCCACGGGGGGGGGCAAGGAGAAAAACTGTTTTTT. The rearrangement uses TRBV6-5 and TRBJ1-4, with a possible D match to TRBD1 (6 bases). V lost 6 bases and J lost 8, with 19 bases in between. The length of the CDR3 is 15 residues. Looked up from germline, CDR1 is MNHEY and CDR2 is SVGAGI.

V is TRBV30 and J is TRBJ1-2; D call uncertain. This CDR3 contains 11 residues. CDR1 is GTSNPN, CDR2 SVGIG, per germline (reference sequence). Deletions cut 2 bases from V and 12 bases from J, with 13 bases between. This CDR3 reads CAWSLTGRHTF. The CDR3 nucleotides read TGTGCCTGGAGTCTTACGGGGAGGCACACCTTC.

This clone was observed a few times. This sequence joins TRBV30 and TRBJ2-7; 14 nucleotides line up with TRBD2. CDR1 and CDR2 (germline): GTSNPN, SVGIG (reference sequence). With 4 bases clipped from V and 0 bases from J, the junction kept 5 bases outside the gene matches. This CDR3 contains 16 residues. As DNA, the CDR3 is TGTGCCTGGATGGGACTAGCGGGAGCGATCTCCTACGAGCAGTACTTC. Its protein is CAWMGLAGAISYEQYF.

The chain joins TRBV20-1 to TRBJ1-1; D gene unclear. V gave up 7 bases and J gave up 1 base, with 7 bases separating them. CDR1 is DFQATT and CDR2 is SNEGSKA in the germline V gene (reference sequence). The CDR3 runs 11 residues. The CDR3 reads CSGSENTEAFF. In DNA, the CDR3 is TGCAGTGGGAGCGAGAACACTGAAGCTTTCTTT.

The CDR3 is CASSQDKSWEGGHNEQFF. The CDR3 DNA sequence: TGCGCCAGCAGCCAAGATAAGTCTTGGGAGGGCGGTCACAATGAGCAGTTCTTC. The V gene is TRBV4-1, the J gene TRBJ2-1; TRBD2 matches 7 bases. Trimming removed 0 bases from V and 5 bases from J; junction bases left unmatched: 13. Germline lookup yields CDR1 MGHRA and CDR2 YSYEKL. This CDR3 is built from 18 residues.

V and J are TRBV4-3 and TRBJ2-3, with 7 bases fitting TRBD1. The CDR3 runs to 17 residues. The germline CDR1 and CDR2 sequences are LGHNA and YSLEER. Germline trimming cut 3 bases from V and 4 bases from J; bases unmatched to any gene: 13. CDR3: CASSHGQTGEYADTQYF. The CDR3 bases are TGCGCCAGCAGCCACGGTCAAACAGGGGAATACGCAGATACGCAGTATTTT.

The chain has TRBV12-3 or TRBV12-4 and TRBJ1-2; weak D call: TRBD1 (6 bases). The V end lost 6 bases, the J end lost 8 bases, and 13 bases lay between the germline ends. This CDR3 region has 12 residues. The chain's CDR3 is CASSKQGRGYTF. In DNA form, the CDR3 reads TGTGCCAGCAGCAAACAGGGTCGAGGCTACACCTTC.

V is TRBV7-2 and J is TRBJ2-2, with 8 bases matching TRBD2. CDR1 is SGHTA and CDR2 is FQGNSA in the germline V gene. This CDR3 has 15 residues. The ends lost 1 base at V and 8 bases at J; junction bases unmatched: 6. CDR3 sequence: CASSLDLAGTGELFF. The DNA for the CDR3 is TGTGCCAGCAGCTTAGACTTAGCGGGAACGGGGGAGCTGTTTTTT.

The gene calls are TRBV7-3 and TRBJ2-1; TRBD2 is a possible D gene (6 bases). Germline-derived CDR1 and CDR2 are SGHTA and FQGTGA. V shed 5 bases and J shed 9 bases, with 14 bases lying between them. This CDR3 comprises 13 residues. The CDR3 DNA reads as TGTGCCAGCAGCGGGGTTGACGGGAGTGAGCAGTTCTTC. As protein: CASSGVDGSEQFF.

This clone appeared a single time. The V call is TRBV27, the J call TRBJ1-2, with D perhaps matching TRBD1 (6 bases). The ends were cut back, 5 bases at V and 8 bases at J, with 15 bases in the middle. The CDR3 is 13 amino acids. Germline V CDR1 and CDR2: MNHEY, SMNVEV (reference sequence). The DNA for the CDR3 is TGTGCCAGCAGTCCAGAGAGGGGGGGCGGCTACACCTTC. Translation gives CASSPERGGGYTF.

This CDR3 reads CASSQESRNTEAFF. In DNA form, the CDR3 reads TGTGCCAGCAGCCAAGAATCCAGGAACACTGAAGCTTTCTTT. The chain links TRBV4-2 to TRBJ1-1; D remains ambiguous. The CDR3 has 14 amino acids. Between the trimmed V and J ends, which lost 0 bases and 1 base, there was a span of 6 bases. Germline CDR1 is LGHNA and CDR2 is YNFKEQ.

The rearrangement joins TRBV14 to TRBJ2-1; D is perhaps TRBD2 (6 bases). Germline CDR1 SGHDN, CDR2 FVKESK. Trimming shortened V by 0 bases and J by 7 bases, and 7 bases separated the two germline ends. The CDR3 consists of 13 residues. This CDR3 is CASSQELANEQFF. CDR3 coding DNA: TGTGCCAGCAGCCAAGAACTAGCTAATGAGCAGTTCTTC. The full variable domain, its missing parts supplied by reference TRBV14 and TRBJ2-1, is EAGVTQFPSHSVIEKGQTVTLRCDPISGHDNLYWYRRVMGKEIKFLLHFVKESKQDESGMPNNRFLAERTGGTYSTLKVQPAELEDSGVYFCASSQELANEQFFGPGTRLTVL.

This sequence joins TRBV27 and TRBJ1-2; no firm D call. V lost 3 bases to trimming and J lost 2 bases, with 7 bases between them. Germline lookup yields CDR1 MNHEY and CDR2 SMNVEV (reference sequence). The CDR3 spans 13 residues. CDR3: CASSLGANYGYTF. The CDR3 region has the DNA TGTGCCAGCAGTTTGGGCGCAAACTATGGCTACACCTTC.

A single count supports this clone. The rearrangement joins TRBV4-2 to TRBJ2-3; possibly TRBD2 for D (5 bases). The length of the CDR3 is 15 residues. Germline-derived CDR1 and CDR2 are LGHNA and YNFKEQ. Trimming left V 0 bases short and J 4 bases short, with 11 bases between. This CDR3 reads CASSQDEGAADTQYF. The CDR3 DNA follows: TGTGCCAGCAGCCAAGACGAGGGAGCGGCAGATACGCAGTATTTT.

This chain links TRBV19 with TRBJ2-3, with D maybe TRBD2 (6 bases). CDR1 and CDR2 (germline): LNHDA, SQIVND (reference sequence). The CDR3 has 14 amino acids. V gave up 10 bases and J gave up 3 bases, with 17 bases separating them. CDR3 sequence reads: CATKVGTGTDTQYF. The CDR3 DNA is TGTGCCACTAAGGTGGGGACTGGAACAGATACGCAGTATTTT.

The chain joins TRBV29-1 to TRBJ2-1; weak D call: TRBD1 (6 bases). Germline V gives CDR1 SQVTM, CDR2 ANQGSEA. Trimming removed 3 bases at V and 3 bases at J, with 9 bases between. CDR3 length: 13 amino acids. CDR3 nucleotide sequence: TGCAGCGTTGAGAGGGACAACTACAATGAGCAGTTCTTC. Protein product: CSVERDNYNEQFF.

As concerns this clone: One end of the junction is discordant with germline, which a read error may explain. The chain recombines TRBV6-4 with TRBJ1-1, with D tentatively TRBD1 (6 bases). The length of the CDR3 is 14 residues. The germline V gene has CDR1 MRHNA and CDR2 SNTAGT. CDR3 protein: CASSQRLTGLVLVF. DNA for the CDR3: TGTGCCAGCAGCCAAAGACTGACAGGTTTGGTTTTGGTCTTT.

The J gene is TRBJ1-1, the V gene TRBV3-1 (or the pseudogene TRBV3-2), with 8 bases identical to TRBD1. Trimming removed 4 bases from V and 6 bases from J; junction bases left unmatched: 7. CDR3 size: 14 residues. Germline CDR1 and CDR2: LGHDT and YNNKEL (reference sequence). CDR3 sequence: CASSLRDRRAEAFF. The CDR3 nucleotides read TGTGCCAGCAGCCTACGGGACAGGCGGGCTGAAGCTTTCTTT.

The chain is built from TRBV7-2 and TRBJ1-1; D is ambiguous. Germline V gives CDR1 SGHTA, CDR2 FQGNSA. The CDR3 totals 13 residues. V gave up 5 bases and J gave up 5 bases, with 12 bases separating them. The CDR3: CASSRVEGTEAFF. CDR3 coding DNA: TGTGCCAGCAGCCGGGTAGAGGGAACTGAAGCTTTCTTT.

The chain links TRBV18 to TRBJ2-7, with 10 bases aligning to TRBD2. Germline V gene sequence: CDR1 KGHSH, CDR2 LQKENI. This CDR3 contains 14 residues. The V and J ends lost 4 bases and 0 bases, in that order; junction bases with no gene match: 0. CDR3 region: CASSQREGSYEQYF. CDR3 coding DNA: TGTGCCAGCTCACAGCGGGAGGGCTCCTACGAGCAGTACTTC.

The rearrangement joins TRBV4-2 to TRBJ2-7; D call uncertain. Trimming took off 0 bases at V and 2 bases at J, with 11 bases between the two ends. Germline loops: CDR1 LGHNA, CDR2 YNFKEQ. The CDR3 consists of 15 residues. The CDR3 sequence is CASSQEELKTYEQYF. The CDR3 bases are TGTGCCAGCAGCCAAGAGGAACTAAAAACCTACGAGCAGTACTTC.

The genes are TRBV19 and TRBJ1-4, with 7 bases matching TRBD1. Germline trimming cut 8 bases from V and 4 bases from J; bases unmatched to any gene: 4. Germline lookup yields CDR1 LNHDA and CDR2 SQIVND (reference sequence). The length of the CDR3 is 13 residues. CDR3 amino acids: CASWQGGNEKLFF. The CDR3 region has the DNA TGTGCCAGTTGGCAGGGGGGTAATGAAAAACTGTTTTTT.

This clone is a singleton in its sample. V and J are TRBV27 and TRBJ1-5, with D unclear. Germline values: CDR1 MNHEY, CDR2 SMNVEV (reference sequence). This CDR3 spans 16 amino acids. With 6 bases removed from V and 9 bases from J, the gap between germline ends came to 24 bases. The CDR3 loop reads CASSPGGGHGLLPQHF. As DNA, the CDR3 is TGTGCCAGCAGCCCCGGTGGAGGCCATGGGCTTTTGCCCCAGCATTTT.

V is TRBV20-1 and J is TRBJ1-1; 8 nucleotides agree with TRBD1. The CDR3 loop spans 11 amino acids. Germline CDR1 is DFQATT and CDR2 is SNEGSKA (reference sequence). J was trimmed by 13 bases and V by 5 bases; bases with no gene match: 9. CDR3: CSAAVDRADFF. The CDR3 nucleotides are TGCAGTGCTGCGGTGGACAGGGCCGATTTCTTT.